This T cell receptor beta chain was captured by sequencing in a study of cytomegalovirus exposure and HLA in healthy donors. The donors belonged to the approximately 120-subject validation cohort, separate from the roughly 650-subject first cohort. General study findings and limits: The classifier, whose performance was assessed in both the original and validation cohorts, reportedly diagnosed cytomegalovirus status with high specificity and sensitivity. Specific recognition of CMV antigens was confirmed in vitro for a few chains (all CMV-associated).

The CDR3 runs 13 residues. The V gene's germline CDR1 is KGHSH and CDR2 LQKENI. V lost 3 bases and J 8 bases, leaving 13 bases between the germline ends. Libraries were prepared by immunoSEQ multiplex PCR; TCRdb keeps only in-frame clonotypes and omits some of them. Of around 55,000 clones detected, over 75% appear once; the ten largest clones hold approximately 3%. As regards this clone: Its antigen is not identified.

The V gene is TRBV18, the J gene TRBJ1-2, with D uncertain. The receptor's source is a man between 18 and 29 years old in good health and CMV-seronegative. Sequencing was performed on PBMCs. The CDR3 reads CASSPRREGGYTF. DNA for the CDR3: TGTGCCAGCTCACCCCGCCGAGAGGGCGGCTACACCTTC.